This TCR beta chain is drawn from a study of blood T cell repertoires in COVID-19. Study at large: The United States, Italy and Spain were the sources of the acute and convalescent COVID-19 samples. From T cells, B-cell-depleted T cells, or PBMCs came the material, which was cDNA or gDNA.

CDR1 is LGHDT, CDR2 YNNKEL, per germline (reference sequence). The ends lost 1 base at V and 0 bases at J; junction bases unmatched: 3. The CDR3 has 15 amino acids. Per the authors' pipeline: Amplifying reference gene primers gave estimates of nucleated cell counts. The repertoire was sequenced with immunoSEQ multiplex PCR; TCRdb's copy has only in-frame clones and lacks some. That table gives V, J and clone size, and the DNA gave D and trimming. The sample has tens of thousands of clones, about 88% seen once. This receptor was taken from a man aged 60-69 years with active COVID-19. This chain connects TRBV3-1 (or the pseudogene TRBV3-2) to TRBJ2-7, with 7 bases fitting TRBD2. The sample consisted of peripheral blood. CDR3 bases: TGTGCCAGCAGCCAAGCTAGCGGTGCCTCCTACGAGCAGTACTTC. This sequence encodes CASSQASGASYEQYF.